A selection of T cell receptor beta chains follows, all from one sample in a study of T cell changes during pregnancy in multiple sclerosis. Sequenced by immunoSEQ multiplex PCR; TCRdb stores in-frame clones only, minus some. In the table there are 70,000 to 80,000 clones, just under 95% of which are singletons. The starting material was peripheral blood, obtained in the first trimester of pregnancy. The receptors here all came from a female donor with multiple sclerosis, enrolled in a pregnancy study. The CDR3 runs from the conserved cysteine through the conserved F or W. The D gene is left open where the match is weak. A clone size is listed for some rows: how often the clone was seen (once, few, many), or a class if it is expanded.

v_gene	d_gene	j_gene	abundance	CDR3aa	CDR3nt
TRBV18	NA	TRBJ1-1	once	CASSPRDLRNTEAFF	TGTGCCAGCTCACCTCGGGACTTACGGAACACTGAAGCTTTCTTT
TRBV15	NA	TRBJ1-3	NA	CATSRSQGIGNTIYF	TGTGCCACCAGCAGAAGCCAGGGGATAGGAAACACCATATATTTT
TRBV10-3	NA	TRBJ1-5	NA	CAISVSGNSNQPQHF	TGTGCCATCAGTGTATCAGGGAATAGCAATCAGCCCCAGCATTTT
TRBV4-1	NA	TRBJ2-1	NA	CASSQVGLAANEQFF	TGCGCCAGCAGCCAAGTTGGTCTAGCCGCCAATGAGCAGTTCTTC
TRBV27	NA	TRBJ1-2	few	CASSRQDPYGYTF	TGTGCCAGCAGTCGACAGGACCCCTATGGCTACACCTTC
TRBV2	TRBD1	TRBJ2-2	NA	CASSARTGRDTGELFF	TGTGCCAGCAGTGCCCGGACAGGACGAGACACCGGGGAGCTGTTTTTT
TRBV7-9	TRBD1	TRBJ1-2	NA	CASRLGSGGPGGYTF	TGTGCCAGCAGATTAGGCTCAGGGGGCCCAGGTGGCTACACCTTC
TRBV5-1	TRBD2	TRBJ2-1	NA	CASSVQRETYNEQFF	TGCGCCAGCAGCGTCCAGCGGGAGACCTACAATGAGCAGTTCTTC
TRBV7-2	NA	TRBJ1-1	NA	CASSSRLNTEAFF	TGTGCCAGCAGCTCACGGTTGAACACTGAAGCTTTCTTT
TRBV19	TRBD2	TRBJ2-1	once	CASSMPGGRGSYNEQFF	TGTGCCAGTAGTATGCCTGGCGGGAGGGGCTCCTACAATGAGCAGTTCTTC
TRBV7-9	NA	TRBJ1-1	NA	CASSLGGTPRAFF	TGTGCCAGCAGCTTGGGGGGTACCCCTAGAGCTTTCTTT
TRBV19	TRBD2	TRBJ2-5	once	CASKGGSLGTQYF	TGTGCCAGTAAAGGCGGGAGTCTTGGGACCCAGTACTTC
TRBV7-3	NA	TRBJ2-1	NA	CASSLMRSSSYNEQFF	TGTGCCAGCAGCTTAATGAGGAGTAGCTCCTACAATGAGCAGTTCTTC
TRBV10-3	TRBD2	TRBJ2-7	NA	CAISEIATSGSEQYF	TGTGCCATCAGTGAGATCGCAACTAGCGGGAGCGAGCAGTACTTC
TRBV10-1	TRBD1	TRBJ1-1	NA	CASSATGTGLMNTEAFF	TGCGCCAGCAGCGCGACCGGGACAGGGTTAATGAACACTGAAGCTTTCTTT
TRBV19	TRBD1	TRBJ2-7	NA	CASSMGTAPYEQYF	TGTGCCAGTAGTATGGGGACAGCTCCCTACGAGCAGTACTTC
TRBV27	NA	TRBJ1-1	NA	CASSWDTNSGNTEAFF	TGTGCCAGCAGTTGGGACACTAACTCGGGGAACACTGAAGCTTTCTTT
TRBV18	TRBD2	TRBJ2-1	NA	CASSPSGEGEQFF	TGTGCCAGCTCACCATCGGGGGAGGGTGAGCAGTTCTTC
TRBV6-6	NA	TRBJ2-7	NA	CASSSPAYEQYF	TGTGCCAGCAGTTCCCCAGCCTACGAGCAGTACTTC